The 17 T cell receptor beta chains below all came from one sample that was sequenced in a study of shared clonotypes between healthy human individuals. Data came from immunoSEQ multiplex PCR; TCRdb stores just in-frame clones and leaves some out. This sample has 730,000 or so clones, with 72% found just once. The specimen was memory CD4+ T cells sorted from blood. As to subset: CD45RA-negative fraction. These receptors were taken from a woman aged 25-40 years in good health.

This clone was counted only a few times. The gene calls are TRBV10-1 and TRBJ2-2; D gene ambiguous. CDR1 and CDR2 (germline): WNHNN, SYGVQD (reference sequence). This CDR3 has 14 amino acids. Deletions cut 5 bases from V and 1 base from J, with 8 bases between. CDR3 sequence reads: CASSSAGNTGELFF. Here the CDR3 DNA reads TGCGCCAGCAGTTCTGCTGGGAACACCGGGGAGCTGTTTTTT.

The rearrangement uses TRBV29-1 and TRBJ2-1; 7 bases map to TRBD2. V shed 3 bases and J 6 bases; nucleotides not matched to a gene: 17. This CDR3 has 17 amino acids. The germline gives CDR1 SQVTM, CDR2 ANQGSEA. This CDR3 reads CSVDPAGGGGVGNEQFF. The CDR3 DNA follows: TGCAGCGTTGACCCTGCCGGCGGGGGAGGAGTAGGCAATGAGCAGTTCTTC.

The V and J genes are TRBV10-3 and TRBJ1-5; D unresolved. V gave up 0 bases and J gave up 6 bases, with 6 bases separating them. This CDR3 has 13 residues. Germline CDR1 ENHRY, CDR2 SYGVKD. The CDR3 DNA sequence: TGTGCCATCAGTGAGTCCCCCCGTCAGCCCCAGCATTTT. Translating it yields CAISESPRQPQHF.

About this clone: The same CDR3 also results from other DNA sequences found in this sample. The gene calls are TRBV30 and TRBJ1-5; 8 nucleotides agree with TRBD1. The CDR3 spans 13 residues. Germline trimming cut 0 bases from V and 7 bases from J; bases unmatched to any gene: 2. The germline gives CDR1 GTSNPN, CDR2 SVGIG (reference sequence). This CDR3 is CAWSVQGEQPQHF. CDR3 DNA: TGTGCCTGGAGTGTACAGGGGGAGCAGCCCCAGCATTTT. The full variable domain, completed using reference TRBV30 and TRBJ1-5, is SQTIHQWPATLVQPVGSPLSLECTVEGTSNPNLYWYRQAAGRGLQLLFYSVGIGQISSEVPQNLSASRPQDRQFILSSKKLLLSDSGFYLCAWSVQGEQPQHFGDGTRLSIL.

The J gene is TRBJ1-1, the V gene TRBV2, with 7 nucleotides matching TRBD1. The CDR3 covers 14 residues. J gave up 3 bases and V 6 bases, and 7 bases lay outside the gene matches. CDR1 and CDR2 (germline): SNHLY, FYNNEI. CDR3 sequence reads: CASSVQGLHTEAFF. Here the CDR3 DNA reads TGTGCCAGCAGCGTACAGGGGCTTCACACTGAAGCTTTCTTT.

The chain carries TRBV19 and TRBJ1-1; maybe TRBD1 (6 bases). This CDR3 spans 14 amino acids. Deletions cut 3 bases from V and 4 bases from J, with 12 bases between. Germline loops: CDR1 LNHDA, CDR2 SQIVND (reference sequence). As DNA, the CDR3 is TGTGCCAGTAGTATGTCACGAGGGGGCACTGAAGCTTTCTTT. Residues: CASSMSRGGTEAFF.

The chain uses TRBV15 and TRBJ1-5; D gene ambiguous. The CDR3 loop spans 14 amino acids. V shed 0 bases and J shed 6 bases, with 9 bases lying between them. Germline CDR1 is LNHNV and CDR2 is YYDKDF (reference sequence). CDR3 coding DNA: TGTGCCACCAGCAGAGATTTGACGCTTCAGCCCCAGCATTTT. The encoded protein is CATSRDLTLQPQHF. The whole variable domain, remainder taken from reference TRBV15 and TRBJ1-5, is DAMVIQNPRYQVTQFGKPVTLSCSQTLNHNVMYWYQQKSSQAPKLLFHYYDKDFNNEADTPDNFQSRRPNTSFCFLDIRSPGLGDTAMYLCATSRDLTLQPQHFGDGTRLSIL.

The V call is TRBV6-5, the J call TRBJ2-7; 9 bases line up with TRBD2. The V gene's germline CDR1 is MNHEY and CDR2 SVGAGI. V lost 4 bases and J lost 7; bases outside the gene matches: 11. The CDR3 length is 15 residues. The CDR3 loop reads CASSSLAGTLGEQYF. In nucleotides, the CDR3 is TGTGCCAGCAGTTCGCTAGCGGGGACGCTGGGGGAGCAGTACTTC.

This clone was seen at least ten times. The V gene is TRBV6-1, the J gene TRBJ1-1; D unresolved. V was pared by 3 bases and J by 11 bases, with 13 bases between. CDR1 MNHNS and CDR2 SASEGT come from the germline V gene. CDR3 length equals 12 residues. DNA of the CDR3: TGTGCCAGCAGTGAGGGGTCGACGACGGCTTTCTTT. Its protein product is CASSEGSTTAFF.

With respect to this clone: A read error may explain this, as a much larger clone is one base away. The chain links TRBV7-9 to TRBJ2-1; 7 bases match TRBD1. The CDR3 runs to 14 residues. The V gene end was trimmed by 5 bases and the J gene end by 3 bases; junction bases not matched to a gene: 4. CDR1 and CDR2 from the germline V gene are SEHNR and FQNEAQ (reference sequence). The CDR3 loop reads CASSPRDSYNEQFF. DNA of the CDR3: TGTGCCAGCAGCCCCCGGGACAGCTACAATGAGCAGTTCTTC.

V is TRBV4-1 and J is TRBJ1-3; D is unclear. Germline CDR1 reads MGHRA; CDR2 reads YSYEKL. This CDR3 contains 18 residues. V was shortened by 4 bases and J by 4 bases, with 23 bases between the two germline ends. The CDR3 DNA follows: TGCGCCAGCAGCCGAAACCTTGAGGACCTGGAGATAGGAAACACCATATATTTT. This sequence encodes CASSRNLEDLEIGNTIYF.

With respect to this clone: The same CDR3 also results from other DNA sequences found in this sample. This sequence joins TRBV10-2 and TRBJ2-5, with D possibly matching TRBD2 (5 bases). This CDR3 spans 14 amino acids. Trimming took 3 bases from V and 5 from J, leaving 13 bases between them. CDR1 WSHSY and CDR2 SAAADI come from the germline V gene. The CDR3 region has the DNA TGCGCCAGCAGTGAACCCGGGATGGGGGAGACCCAGTACTTC. Translation gives CASSEPGMGETQYF.

This rearrangement joins TRBV7-3 to TRBJ2-6; D remains ambiguous. Trimming left V 2 bases short and J 0 bases short, with 5 bases between. This CDR3 is 15 amino acids long. Germline V lookup: CDR1 SGHTA, CDR2 FQGTGA. The CDR3 nucleotides are TGTGCCAGCAGCTTAGTCCTCTCTGGGGCCAACGTCCTGACTTTC. It encodes CASSLVLSGANVLTF. Variable domain in full (rest from reference TRBV7-3 and TRBJ2-6): GAGVSQTPSNKVTEKGKYVELRCDPISGHTALYWYRQSLGQGPEFLIYFQGTGAADDSGLPNDRFFAVRPEGSVSTLKIQRTERGDSAVYLCASSLVLSGANVLTFGAGSRLTVL.

The chain uses TRBV7-9 and TRBJ2-3; 9 bases match TRBD1. Looked up from germline, CDR1 is SEHNR and CDR2 is FQNEAQ (reference sequence). After removal of 5 bases from V and 0 bases from J, the junction contained 12 bases not matched to a gene. The CDR3 extends over 18 amino acids. The CDR3 DNA reads as TGTGCCAGCAGCCTGGGACAGGGTCCCTGGACTAGCACAGATACGCAGTATTTT. It yields the protein CASSLGQGPWTSTDTQYF.

The chain couples TRBV18 to TRBJ1-4, with TRBD1 identical over 7 bases. The V segment lost 4 bases and the J segment 5 bases; nucleotides outside the gene matches: 7. Germline V CDR1 and CDR2: KGHSH, LQKENI. The CDR3 has 15 residues. The CDR3 DNA reads TGTGCCAGCTCACTACTAGGACAGGAGAATGAAAAACTGTTTTTT. It specifies CASSLLGQENEKLFF.

This clone was counted a few times. The CDR3 spells CASSESQGTNEKLFF. The CDR3 DNA sequence: TGTGCCAGCAGTGAATCACAGGGGACTAATGAAAAACTGTTTTTT. The gene calls are TRBV25-1 and TRBJ1-4, with 7 bases that match TRBD1. The CDR3 loop spans 15 amino acids. V shed 1 base, J shed 2 bases, and the junction held 1 base outside the gene matches. Germline V gene lookup returns CDR1 MGHDK and CDR2 SYGVNS.

The rearrangement links TRBV7-8 to TRBJ1-5; possible D gene TRBD1, 5 bases. The CDR3 totals 14 residues. The germline V and J ends were trimmed by 4 bases and 1 base, with 8 bases remaining between them. Per germline, CDR1 SGHVS and CDR2 FQNEAQ. The DNA for the CDR3 is TGTGCCAGCAGCTCGAGACAGAGCAATCAGCCCCAGCATTTT. It translates to CASSSRQSNQPQHF.